This TCR beta chain was profiled in a study of shared clonotypes between healthy human individuals (dated by TCRdb to the early 2020s). Background for the entire study: Two women and a few men aged 18 to 49 years were included in the cohort. Blood TCR repertoires of roughly 5 healthy adults were deeply sequenced to estimate repertoire size and the extent of clonotype sharing between individuals. Per donor, three plates each were used for CD4 naive and CD4 memory, two for CD8 naive, and one for CD8 memory. Per donor, leukapheresis produced somewhere between about 0.94 and 9.5 billion PBMCs. To increase sequencing depth and limit assay-specific biases, TCR repertoire library preparation and sequencing were carried out by different laboratories using diverse techniques. The investigation overall reported the following: The genetic and exposure-history diversity represented was limited by the small number of donors. Clonotypes shared by all four sorted-subset donors showed higher generation probabilities than non-shared clonotypes. Based on pairwise subsampling, the degree of clonotype sharing among donors was expected to be affected by sequencing depth. Even with the large sequencing depth, rarefaction of the sorted-subset datasets indicated that sequencing was incomplete. Approximately 5% of naive CD4, 3% to 4% of naive CD8, around 2.3% of memory CD4, and 0.4% of memory CD8 clonotypes were shared across four donors. Sampling was restricted to blood, and TCR repertoires in tissues likely differ from the TCR repertoires found in blood. Estimated clonotype richness was generally larger for naive than for memory subsets.

This clone has only one observation. Its antigen is currently not known. No base quality values were provided; no much bigger clone lies one nucleotide off. Additional DNA sequences in this sample encode the identical CDR3. The donors were healthy, HIV-negative adults who had no recently reported acute infections or vaccinations. Every donor was a Caucasian adult living in Nashville, Tennessee, USA. CD4+ T cells were enriched through magnetic negative selection, after which naive cells were positively selected on CD45RA and the remaining negative fraction served as the memory subset. Blood was collected by leukapheresis, and PBMCs were isolated by Ficoll-Histopaque density gradient centrifugation and then cryopreserved in liquid nitrogen vapor phase. Analytical flow cytometry was used to check the purity and quantity of each magnetically sorted T cell population. From each sorted fraction, genomic DNA was isolated and quantified by UV absorbance on a Nanodrop 2000c.

Cut back by 0 bases and 2 bases, the V and J ends lie 5 bases apart. In the germline V gene, CDR1 corresponds to MGHRA and CDR2 to YSYEKL. From the cysteine up to the phenylalanine, the CDR3 has a length of 13 residues. The CDR3 DNA has 39 bases and is translated from base 1. Using the deep immunoSEQ assay, TCR CDR3 regions were amplified from genomic DNA by multiplex PCR. For each cell subset, the extracted genomic DNA was distributed evenly across all wells of several immunoSEQ 96-well plates, and each plate served as one replicate. For sorted subsets, each replicate PCR was loaded with roughly 190 ng genomic DNA, equivalent to about 33,000 T cell genomes. Purified libraries were quantified with a Qubit 3.0 fluorometer, sized on a Bioanalyzer 2100, and re-quantified with the KAPA Library Quantification kit. Each immunoSEQ 96-well plate was sequenced on its own single-read 150-cycle Illumina NextSeq 550 flow cell. On the study's bioinformatics: Because the immunoSEQ output held only junctional sequences and lacked quality scores, the filtering could not match the filtering applied to full-length reads. To assign V/J genes and CDR3, sequences were annotated against IMGT germline references using PyIR, a Python wrapper for IgBLAST v1.9. Reads with weak V/J assignments (E-value above 1e-6), missing CDR3, stop codons, out-of-frame junctions, or ambiguous translated residues were removed. V3J clonotypes were defined as sequences sharing the same inferred V gene, J gene, and CDR3 amino acid sequence. The percentage overlap between two repertoires was calculated by dividing the number of shared unique clonotypes by the size of the smaller repertoire. Three approaches were used to assess repertoire richness: RTK rarefaction, the Chao1 estimator, and Recon v2.1 estimates of unobserved clonotypes. Generation probabilities were computed with OLGA for all TCRbeta clonotypes obtained by the gDNA method from a handful of donors. TCRdb mirrors the immuneACCESS table, restricted to in-frame sequences. Some clones are absent from its copies; in checked studies, under half trace to an unresolved V gene, and the reason for the others is unknown. V and J calls and clone size follow that table, whereas D and trimming were derived from the DNA. The sample table holds approximately 2.1 million clones, of which approximately 93% were seen once. Of the sample, under 0.45% falls within the top ten clones.

Input material: naive CD4+ T cells from PBMCs. The sample's cell subset or site, from its label and the paper: CD45RA+ positively selected. This TCR came from a young man in good health. Some clones in this sample may be carry-over from other donors' samples. The chain uses TRBV4-1 and TRBJ2-7; TRBD2 is a weak D gene call, 5 bases matching. CDR3 sequence: CASSQERAYEQYF. The base sequence is TGCGCCAGCAGCCAAGAGAGGGCCTACGAGCAGTACTTC.